What follows describes a single T cell receptor (beta chain). Antigen specificity is unknown. The record originates from a study of T cell responses to AZD1222 COVID-19 vaccine. Whole-study findings and limits: At 160-218 and 743-854, vaccine-associated CD4 TCRs were dominant, and they spanned spike. All repertoire sampling was performed exclusively after the peak T cell response. Reports say nearly half of spike-specific TCRs go after unmutated variant regions. Donors, mostly white British, included more females; clonal diversity was possibly underestimated.

Profiling relied on immunoSEQ multiplex PCR, and the TCRdb table lists in-frame clones only, not all of them. The sample holds about 99,000 clones, roughly 86% seen once. J lost 7 bases, V lost 3 bases, and 1 base had no gene match. Germline-derived CDR1 and CDR2 are LNHDA and SQIVND (reference sequence). The CDR3 covers 14 residues. The chain links TRBV19 to TRBJ1-6; the match to TRBD1 covers 9 bases. Sequences were derived from peripheral blood, sampled 28 days after the second dose of the MenACWY control vaccine. This receptor was taken from an adult who received the MenACWY meningococcal vaccine as a control. The CDR3 region has the DNA TGTGCCAGTAGTATGACAGGGGGAAATTCACCCCTCCACTTT. Amino acid sequence: CASSMTGGNSPLHF.